This T cell receptor (beta chain) was captured by sequencing in a study of blood T cell repertoires in COVID-19. The repertoire was sequenced with immunoSEQ multiplex PCR; TCRdb's copy has only in-frame clones and lacks some. Of almost 20,000 clones listed, around 83% are singletons. V gave up 0 bases and J gave up 0 bases, with 11 bases separating them. The germline CDR1 and CDR2 sequences are MGHRA and YSYEKL. The CDR3 length is 16 residues. This clonotype originated in a human donor with active COVID-19. The donor label of this sample is uncertain. The gene calls are TRBV4-1 and TRBJ1-2; D is perhaps TRBD1 (5 bases). Specimen: peripheral blood. The CDR3 protein is CASSQETAYSNYGYTF. In DNA form, the CDR3 reads TGCGCCAGCAGCCAAGAGACAGCCTATTCTAACTATGGCTACACCTTC.